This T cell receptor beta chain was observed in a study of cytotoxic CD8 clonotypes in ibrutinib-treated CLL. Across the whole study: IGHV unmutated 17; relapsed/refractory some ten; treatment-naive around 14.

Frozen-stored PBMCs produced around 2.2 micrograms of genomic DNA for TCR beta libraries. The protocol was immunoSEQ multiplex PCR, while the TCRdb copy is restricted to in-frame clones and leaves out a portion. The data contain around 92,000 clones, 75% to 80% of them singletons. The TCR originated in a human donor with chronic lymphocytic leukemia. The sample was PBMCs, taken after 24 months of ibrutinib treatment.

In DNA, the CDR3 is TGTGCCTGGGGGGGTTGGGATAATTCACCCCTCCACTTT. Its translation is CAWGGWDNSPLHF. The rearrangement links TRBV30 to TRBJ1-6, with D possibly TRBD1 on 5 matching bases. CDR3 length: 13 amino acids. V gave up 5 bases and J gave up 5 bases, with 10 bases separating them. Germline V gene data show CDR1 as GTSNPN and CDR2 as SVGIG (reference sequence).